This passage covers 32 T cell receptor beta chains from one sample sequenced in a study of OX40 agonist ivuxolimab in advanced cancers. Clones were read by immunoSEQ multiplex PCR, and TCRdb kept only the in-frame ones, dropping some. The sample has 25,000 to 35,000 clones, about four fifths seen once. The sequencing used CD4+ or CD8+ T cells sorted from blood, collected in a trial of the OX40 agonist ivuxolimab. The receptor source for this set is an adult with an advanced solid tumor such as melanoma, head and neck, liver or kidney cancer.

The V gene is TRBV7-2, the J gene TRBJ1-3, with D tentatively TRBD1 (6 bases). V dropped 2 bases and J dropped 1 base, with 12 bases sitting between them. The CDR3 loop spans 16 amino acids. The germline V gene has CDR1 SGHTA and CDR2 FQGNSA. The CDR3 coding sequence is TGTGCCAGCAGCTTAATGGCAGGGGCTTCTGGAAACACCATATATTTT. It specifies CASSLMAGASGNTIYF.

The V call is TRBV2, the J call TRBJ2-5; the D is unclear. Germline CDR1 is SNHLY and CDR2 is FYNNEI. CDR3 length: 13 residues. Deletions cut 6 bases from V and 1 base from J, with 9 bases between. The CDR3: CASSSGLQETQYF. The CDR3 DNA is TGTGCCAGCAGCTCCGGGCTCCAAGAGACCCAGTACTTC.

The chain's CDR3 is CASSDSWGDTQYF. Written as DNA, the CDR3 is TGTGCCAGCAGTGACTCGTGGGGAGATACGCAGTATTTT. V and J are TRBV6-4 and TRBJ2-3, with D unresolved. CDR1 is MRHNA, CDR2 SNTAGT, per germline. V was cut by 0 bases and J by 5 bases, with 6 bases left in between. This CDR3 has 13 amino acids.

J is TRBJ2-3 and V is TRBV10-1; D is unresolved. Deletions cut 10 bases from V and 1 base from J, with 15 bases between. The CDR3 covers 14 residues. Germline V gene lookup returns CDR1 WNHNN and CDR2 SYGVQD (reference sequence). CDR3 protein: CATSPTLRTDTQYF. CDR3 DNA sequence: TGCGCCACCAGCCCGACACTACGCACAGATACGCAGTATTTT.

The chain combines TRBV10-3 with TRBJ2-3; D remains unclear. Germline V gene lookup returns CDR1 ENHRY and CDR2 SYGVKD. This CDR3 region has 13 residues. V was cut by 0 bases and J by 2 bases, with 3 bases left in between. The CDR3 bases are TGTGCCATCAGTGAGTCTTCCACAGATACGCAGTATTTT. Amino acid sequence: CAISESSTDTQYF.

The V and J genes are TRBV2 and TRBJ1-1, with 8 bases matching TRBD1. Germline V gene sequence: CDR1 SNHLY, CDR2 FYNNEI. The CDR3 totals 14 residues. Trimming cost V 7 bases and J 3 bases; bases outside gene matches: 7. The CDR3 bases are TGTGCCAGCACCCCGGACAGGGCGTACACTGAAGCTTTCTTT. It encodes CASTPDRAYTEAFF.

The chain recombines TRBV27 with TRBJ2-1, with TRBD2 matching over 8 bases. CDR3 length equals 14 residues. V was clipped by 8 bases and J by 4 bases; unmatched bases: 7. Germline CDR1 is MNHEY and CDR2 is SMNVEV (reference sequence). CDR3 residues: CASWVAGSYNEQFF. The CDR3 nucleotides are TGTGCCAGCTGGGTAGCGGGGAGTTACAATGAGCAGTTCTTC.

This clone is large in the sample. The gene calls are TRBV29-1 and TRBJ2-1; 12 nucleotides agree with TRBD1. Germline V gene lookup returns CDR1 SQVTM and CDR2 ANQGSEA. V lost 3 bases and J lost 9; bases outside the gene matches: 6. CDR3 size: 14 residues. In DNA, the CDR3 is TGCAGCGTTGATAGCGGGACAGGGGGCCTTGAGCAGTTCTTC. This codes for CSVDSGTGGLEQFF.

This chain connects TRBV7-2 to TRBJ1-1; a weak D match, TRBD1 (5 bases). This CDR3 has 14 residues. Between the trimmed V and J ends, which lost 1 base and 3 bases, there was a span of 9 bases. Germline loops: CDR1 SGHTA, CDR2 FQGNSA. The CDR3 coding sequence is TGTGCCAGCAGCTTAGTCGGGGGGGACACTGAAGCTTTCTTT. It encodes CASSLVGGDTEAFF.

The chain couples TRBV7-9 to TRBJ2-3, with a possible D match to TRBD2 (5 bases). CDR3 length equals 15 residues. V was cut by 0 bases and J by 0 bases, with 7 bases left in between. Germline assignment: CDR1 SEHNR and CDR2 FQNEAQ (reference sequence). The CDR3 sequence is CASSLARTSTDTQYF. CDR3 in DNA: TGTGCCAGCAGCTTAGCCAGGACTAGCACAGATACGCAGTATTTT.

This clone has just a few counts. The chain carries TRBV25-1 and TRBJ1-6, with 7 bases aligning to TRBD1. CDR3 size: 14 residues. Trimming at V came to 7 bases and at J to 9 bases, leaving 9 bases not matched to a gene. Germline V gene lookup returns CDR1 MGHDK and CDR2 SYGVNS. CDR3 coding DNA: TGTGCCAGCATGCGGTGGGACAGTCTTTCACCCCTCCACTTT. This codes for CASMRWDSLSPLHF.

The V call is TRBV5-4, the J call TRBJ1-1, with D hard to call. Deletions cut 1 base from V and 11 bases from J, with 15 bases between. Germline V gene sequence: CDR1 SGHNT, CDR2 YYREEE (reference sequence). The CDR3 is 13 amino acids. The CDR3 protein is CASSLISGTEAFF. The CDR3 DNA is TGTGCCAGCAGCTTGATTAGTGGAACGGAGGCTTTCTTT.

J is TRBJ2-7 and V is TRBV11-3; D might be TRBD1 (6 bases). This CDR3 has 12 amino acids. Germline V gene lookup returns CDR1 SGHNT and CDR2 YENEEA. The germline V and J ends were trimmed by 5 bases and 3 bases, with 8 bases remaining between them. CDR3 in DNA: TGTGCCAGCAGCCTCAGGGGCTACGAGCAGTACTTC. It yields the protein CASSLRGYEQYF.

The chain's CDR3 is CASSKGSMNTEAFF. CDR3 DNA sequence: TGTGCCAGCAGCAAGGGCTCCATGAACACTGAAGCTTTCTTT. The rearrangement joins TRBV6-5 to TRBJ1-1; no clear D. This CDR3 region has 14 residues. V was pared by 6 bases and J by 0 bases, with 11 bases between. Germline CDR1 is MNHEY and CDR2 is SVGAGI.

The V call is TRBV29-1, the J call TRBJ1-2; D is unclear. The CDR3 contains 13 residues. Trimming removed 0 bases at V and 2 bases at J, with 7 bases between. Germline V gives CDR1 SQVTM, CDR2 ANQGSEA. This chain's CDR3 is CSVEDGRNYGYTF. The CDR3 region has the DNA TGCAGCGTTGAAGATGGGAGAAACTATGGCTACACCTTC.

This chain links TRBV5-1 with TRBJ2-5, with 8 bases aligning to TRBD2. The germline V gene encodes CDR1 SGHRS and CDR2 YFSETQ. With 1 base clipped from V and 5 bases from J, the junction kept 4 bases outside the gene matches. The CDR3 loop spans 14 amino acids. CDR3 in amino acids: CASSLIAGRETQYF. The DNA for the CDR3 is TGCGCCAGCAGCTTGATAGCGGGGAGGGAGACCCAGTACTTC. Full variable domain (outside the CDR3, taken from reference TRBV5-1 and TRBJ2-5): KAGVTQTPRYLIKTRGQQVTLSCSPISGHRSVSWYQQTPGQGLQFLFEYFSETQRNKGNFPGRFSGRQFSNSRSEMNVSTLELGDSALYLCASSLIAGRETQYFGPGTRLLVL.

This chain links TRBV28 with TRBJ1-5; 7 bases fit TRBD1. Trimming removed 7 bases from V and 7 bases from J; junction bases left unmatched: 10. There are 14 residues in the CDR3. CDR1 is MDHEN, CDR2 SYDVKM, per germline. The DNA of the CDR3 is TGTGCCAGCACCAGAACAGGGGCCACGCAGCCCCAGCATTTT. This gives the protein CASTRTGATQPQHF.

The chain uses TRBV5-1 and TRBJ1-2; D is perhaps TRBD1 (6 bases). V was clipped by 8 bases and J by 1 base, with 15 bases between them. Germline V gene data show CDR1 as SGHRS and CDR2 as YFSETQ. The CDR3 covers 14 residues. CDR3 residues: CASNSGQLNYGYTF. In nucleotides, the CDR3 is TGCGCCAGTAATTCAGGACAGCTTAACTATGGCTACACCTTC.

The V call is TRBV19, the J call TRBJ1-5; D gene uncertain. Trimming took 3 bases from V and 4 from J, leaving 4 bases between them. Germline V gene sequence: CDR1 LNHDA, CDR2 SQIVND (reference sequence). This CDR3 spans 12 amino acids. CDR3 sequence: CASSMLNQPQHF. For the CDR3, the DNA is TGTGCCAGTAGTATGTTGAATCAGCCCCAGCATTTT.

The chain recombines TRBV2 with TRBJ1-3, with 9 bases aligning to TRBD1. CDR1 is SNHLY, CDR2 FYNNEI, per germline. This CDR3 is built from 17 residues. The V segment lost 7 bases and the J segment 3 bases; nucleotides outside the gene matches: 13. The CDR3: CASIGSFDRGYGNTIYF. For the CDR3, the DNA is TGTGCCAGCATCGGGTCCTTTGACAGGGGGTATGGAAACACCATATATTTT.

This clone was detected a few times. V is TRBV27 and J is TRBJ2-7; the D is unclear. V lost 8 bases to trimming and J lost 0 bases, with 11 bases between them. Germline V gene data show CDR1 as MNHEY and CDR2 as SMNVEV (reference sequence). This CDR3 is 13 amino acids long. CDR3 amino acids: CASSRPLSYEQYF. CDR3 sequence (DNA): TGTGCCAGCTCCCGTCCACTCTCCTACGAGCAGTACTTC.

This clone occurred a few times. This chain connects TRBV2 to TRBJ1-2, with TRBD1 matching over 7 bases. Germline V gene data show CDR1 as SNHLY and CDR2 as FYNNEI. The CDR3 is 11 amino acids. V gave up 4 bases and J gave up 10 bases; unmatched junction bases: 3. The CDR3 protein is CASSGQGFYTF. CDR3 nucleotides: TGTGCCAGCAGTGGACAGGGTTTCTACACCTTC.

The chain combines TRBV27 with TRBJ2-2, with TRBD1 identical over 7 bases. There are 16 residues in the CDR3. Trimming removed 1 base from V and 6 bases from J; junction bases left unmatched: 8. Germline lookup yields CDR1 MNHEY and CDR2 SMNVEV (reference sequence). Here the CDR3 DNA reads TGTGCCAGCAGTTTATTCCTATTCACAGGGGCCGGGGAGCTGTTTTTT. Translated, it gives CASSLFLFTGAGELFF.

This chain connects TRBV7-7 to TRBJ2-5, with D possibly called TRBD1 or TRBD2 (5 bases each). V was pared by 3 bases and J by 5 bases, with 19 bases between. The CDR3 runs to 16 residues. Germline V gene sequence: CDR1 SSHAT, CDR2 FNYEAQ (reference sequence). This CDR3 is CASSLGVTGSVETQYF. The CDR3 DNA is TGTGCCAGCAGCTTGGGGGTGACGGGGAGTGTTGAGACCCAGTACTTC.

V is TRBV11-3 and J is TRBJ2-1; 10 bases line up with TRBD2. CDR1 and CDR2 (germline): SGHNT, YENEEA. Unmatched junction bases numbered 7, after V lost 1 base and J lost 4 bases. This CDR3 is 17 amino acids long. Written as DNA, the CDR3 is TGTGCCAGCAGCTTAGGGGGCCTACTAGCGGGGTACAATGAGCAGTTCTTC. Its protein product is CASSLGGLLAGYNEQFF.

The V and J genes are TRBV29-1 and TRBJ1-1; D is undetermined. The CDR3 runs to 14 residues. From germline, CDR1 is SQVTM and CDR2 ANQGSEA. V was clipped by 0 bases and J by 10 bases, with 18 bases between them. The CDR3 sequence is CSVEDRPSGVRAFF. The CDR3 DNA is TGCAGCGTTGAAGACAGACCCTCAGGAGTGCGAGCTTTCTTT.

For the CDR3, the DNA is TGTGCCAGCAGTGTGGGAACCTACACTGAAGCTTTCTTT. It is translated as CASSVGTYTEAFF. The chain couples TRBV9 to TRBJ1-1, with D unclear. V dropped 5 bases and J dropped 3 bases, with 11 bases sitting between them. CDR3 length: 13 residues. CDR1 is SGDLS, CDR2 YYNGEE, per germline.

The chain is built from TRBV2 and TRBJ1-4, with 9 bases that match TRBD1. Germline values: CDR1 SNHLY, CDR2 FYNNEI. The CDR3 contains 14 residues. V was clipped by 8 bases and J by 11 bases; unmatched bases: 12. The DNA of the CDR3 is TGTGCCAGCGAGGGACAGGGACAACCCGATAAACTGTTTTTT. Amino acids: CASEGQGQPDKLFF.

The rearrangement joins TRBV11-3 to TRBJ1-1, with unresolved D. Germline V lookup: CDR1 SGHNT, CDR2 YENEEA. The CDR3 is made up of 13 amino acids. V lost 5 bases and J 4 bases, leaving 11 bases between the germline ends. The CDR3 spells CASSPSWGTEAFF. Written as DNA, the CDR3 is TGTGCCAGCAGCCCGAGCTGGGGCACTGAAGCTTTCTTT.

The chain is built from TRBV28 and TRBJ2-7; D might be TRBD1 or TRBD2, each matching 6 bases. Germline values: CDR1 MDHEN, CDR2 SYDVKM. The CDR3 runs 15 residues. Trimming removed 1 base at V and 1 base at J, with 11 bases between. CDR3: CASSLSGGKSYEQYF. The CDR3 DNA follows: TGTGCCAGCAGTTTATCCGGGGGCAAATCCTACGAGCAGTACTTC.

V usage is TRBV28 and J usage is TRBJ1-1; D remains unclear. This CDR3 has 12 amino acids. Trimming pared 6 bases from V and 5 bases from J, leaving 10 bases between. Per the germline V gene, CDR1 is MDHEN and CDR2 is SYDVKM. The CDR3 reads CASSSDGTEAFF. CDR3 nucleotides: TGTGCCAGCAGCTCGGACGGGACTGAAGCTTTCTTT.

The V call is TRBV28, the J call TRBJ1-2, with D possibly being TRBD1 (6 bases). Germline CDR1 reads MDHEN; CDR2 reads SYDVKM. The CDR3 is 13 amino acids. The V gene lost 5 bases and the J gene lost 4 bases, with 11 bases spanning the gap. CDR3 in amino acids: CASSQTGIYGYTF. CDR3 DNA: TGTGCCAGCAGTCAAACAGGGATCTATGGCTACACCTTC.